This T cell receptor (beta chain) was sequenced in a study of T-cell reconstitution after alpha-beta-depleted transplantation in children (dated by TCRdb to about 2016). Background for the entire study: Using TCR repertoire profiling, the study quantitatively followed how T-cell immune reconstitution unfolded in children after TCRalphabeta/CD19-depleted allogeneic hematopoietic cell transplantation.

Receptor libraries were prepared by PCR. The sample was run on an Illumina HiSeq 2500. To normalize quantification of the TCRbeta repertoire, the TCR libraries were built with molecular barcoding that relied on unique molecular identifiers. The public sequencing data were trimmed at Q25 with fastp and processed into clonotypes with MiXCR by TCRdb, which kept only in-frame beta chains. A single entry per CDR3 protein holds the most common genes and DNA from its merged rows. The table for this sample lists about 600,000 distinct CDR3 sequences; roughly 24% of them were counted only once. The ten largest clones capture roughly an eighth of the sample. This clonotype was picked up many times. Its antigen is not yet known. Nothing much larger sits one base from this clone, and base qualities are not available. The paper's findings and limits, for the study overall: About two months after transplant, the apparently early recovery of alphabetaT-cell counts reportedly depended on just several hundred clones that had expanded rapidly and came from non-depleted graft cells. Hyperexpanded clone frequencies declined over subsequent months; after one year, T-cell counts and TCRbeta diversity were mostly attributed to newly produced T cells. In some patients, the high TCRbeta diversity seen at day 60 was put down to recipient T cells and intrathymic progenitors that had survived conditioning.

The treatment or condition tag for this specimen amounts to: allogeneic hematopoietic cell transplantation with graft depleted of TCRalphabeta T cells and CD19 B cells. The children who served as transplant recipients had been given grafts of TCRalphabeta/CD19-depleted allogeneic hematopoietic cells. The CDR3 numbers 17 residues from cysteine through phenylalanine. The DNA shown is the 51-base CDR3, in frame from base 1. The germline V gene (reference sequence) gives CDR1 as DFQATT and CDR2 as SNEGSKA. Compared with germline, V lacks 0 bases and J lacks 5 bases; bases without a gene match: 10. The chain was built from TRBV20-1 and TRBJ2-2, with 9 middle bases fitting TRBD2. The TCR was taken from a boy under two years old who had a stem cell transplant for acute myeloid leukemia, so the T cells may come from the graft donor. The sample consisted of PBMCs, mostly from graft donor cells, taken 360 days after TCRalphabeta/CD19-depleted stem cell transplant. Read as DNA, the sequence is TGCAGTGCTAGAGATCTAAGCGGGGGGCCTGGAACCGGGGAGCTGTTTTTT. Its protein reads: CSARDLSGGPGTGELFF.